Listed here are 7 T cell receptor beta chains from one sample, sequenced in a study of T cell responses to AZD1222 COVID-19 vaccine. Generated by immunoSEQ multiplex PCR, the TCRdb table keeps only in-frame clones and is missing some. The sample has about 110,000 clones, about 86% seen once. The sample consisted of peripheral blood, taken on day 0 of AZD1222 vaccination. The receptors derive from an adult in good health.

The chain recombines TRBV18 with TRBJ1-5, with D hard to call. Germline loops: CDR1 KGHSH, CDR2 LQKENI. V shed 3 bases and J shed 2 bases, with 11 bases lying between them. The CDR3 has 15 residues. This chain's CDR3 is CASSPCQDCNQPQHF. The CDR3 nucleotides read TGTGCCAGCTCACCTTGTCAGGACTGCAATCAGCCCCAGCATTTT.

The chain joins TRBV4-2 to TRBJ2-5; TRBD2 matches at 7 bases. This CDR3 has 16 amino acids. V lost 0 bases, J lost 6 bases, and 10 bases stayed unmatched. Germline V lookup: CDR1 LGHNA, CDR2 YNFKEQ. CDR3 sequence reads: CASSQDGGQGGKTQYF. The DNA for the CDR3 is TGTGCCAGCAGCCAAGATGGAGGGCAGGGAGGGAAGACCCAGTACTTC.

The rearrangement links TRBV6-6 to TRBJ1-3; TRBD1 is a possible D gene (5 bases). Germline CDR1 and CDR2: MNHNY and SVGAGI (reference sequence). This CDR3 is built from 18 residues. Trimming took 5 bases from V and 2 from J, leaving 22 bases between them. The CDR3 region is CASSPYAPGGAAGNTIYF. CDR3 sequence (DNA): TGTGCCAGCAGTCCATATGCCCCGGGCGGGGCCGCTGGAAACACCATATATTTT.

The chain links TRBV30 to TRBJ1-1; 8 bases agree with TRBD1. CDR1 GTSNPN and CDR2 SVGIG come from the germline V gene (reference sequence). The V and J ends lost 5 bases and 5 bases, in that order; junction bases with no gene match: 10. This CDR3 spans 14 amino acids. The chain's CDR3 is CAWDRGWMGTEAFF. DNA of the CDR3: TGTGCCTGGGACAGGGGTTGGATGGGGACTGAAGCTTTCTTT. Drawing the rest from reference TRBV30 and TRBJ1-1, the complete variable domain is SQTIHQWPATLVQPVGSPLSLECTVEGTSNPNLYWYRQAAGRGLQLLFYSVGIGQISSEVPQNLSASRPQDRQFILSSKKLLLSDSGFYLCAWDRGWMGTEAFFGQGTRLTVV.

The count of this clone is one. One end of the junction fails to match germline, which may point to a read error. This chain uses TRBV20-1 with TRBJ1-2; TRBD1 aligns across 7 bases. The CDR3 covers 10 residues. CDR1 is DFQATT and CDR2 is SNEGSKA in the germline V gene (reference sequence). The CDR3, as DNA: TGCAGTGCTAGCCTCCCGGGACAGAACTTC. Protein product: CSASLPGQNF.

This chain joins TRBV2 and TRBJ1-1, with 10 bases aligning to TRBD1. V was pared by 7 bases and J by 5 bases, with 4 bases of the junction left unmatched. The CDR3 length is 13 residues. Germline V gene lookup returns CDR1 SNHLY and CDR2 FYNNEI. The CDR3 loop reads CASIGQGGTEAFF. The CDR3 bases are TGTGCCAGCATCGGACAGGGGGGGACTGAAGCTTTCTTT.

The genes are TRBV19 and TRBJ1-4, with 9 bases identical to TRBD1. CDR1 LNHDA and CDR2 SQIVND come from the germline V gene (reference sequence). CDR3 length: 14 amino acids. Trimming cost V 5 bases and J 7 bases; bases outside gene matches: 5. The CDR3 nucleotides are TGTGCCAGTAGTGTCGGACAGGGGATTGAAAAACTGTTTTTT. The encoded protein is CASSVGQGIEKLFF.